The next 25 T cell receptor beta chains were all read from a single sample in a study of blood T cell repertoires in COVID-19. Profiling relied on immunoSEQ multiplex PCR, and the TCRdb table lists in-frame clones only, not all of them. The sample contains 150,000 to 200,000 clones, about 78% of which appear only once. Specimen: PBMCs or T cells enriched from blood (not recorded which). The receptors were sampled from a woman aged 50 to 60 who had recovered from COVID-19.

As to this clone: A read error may produce the germline difference seen at one junction end. V is TRBV5-1 and J is TRBJ2-7, with D maybe TRBD2 (6 bases). The CDR3 runs to 12 residues. Germline CDR1 reads SGHRS; CDR2 reads YFSETQ. In DNA form, the CDR3 reads TGCGCCAGCAGTGAGGAGGGGCACGAACAGTACTTC. Its translation is CASSEEGHEQYF.

The J gene is TRBJ1-4, the V gene TRBV7-9; D unclear. The CDR3 covers 15 residues. The germline V gene has CDR1 SEHNR and CDR2 FQNEAQ (reference sequence). V was shortened by 0 bases and J by 8 bases, with 13 bases between the two germline ends. CDR3 nucleotide sequence: TGTGCCAGCAGCTTAGCGTTGGCGGGTTGGGAAAAACTGTTTTTT. Translation: CASSLALAGWEKLFF.

The J gene is TRBJ1-3, the V gene TRBV7-7, with 8 nucleotides matching TRBD1. This CDR3 has 15 amino acids. CDR1 and CDR2 from the germline V gene are SSHAT and FNYEAQ (reference sequence). V trimming: 5 bases; J trimming: 3 bases; junction bases outside the gene matches: 6. CDR3 bases: TGTGCCAGCAGCCGAGGGACAGGCTTTGGAAACACCATATATTTT. This translates into CASSRGTGFGNTIYF.

The rearrangement uses TRBV28 and TRBJ1-6; the match to TRBD1 covers 9 bases. CDR1 is MDHEN, CDR2 SYDVKM, per germline. The CDR3 is 18 residues long. The J segment lost 10 bases and the V segment lost 3 bases, leaving 16 bases of the junction unmatched. The CDR3 bases are TGTGCCAGCAGTTTCCTGGACAGGGGAAAAGGTGGACGATCACCCCTCCACTTT. Protein: CASSFLDRGKGGRSPLHF.

The V gene is TRBV5-1, the J gene TRBJ1-4; 7 nucleotides line up with TRBD1. With V trimmed by 4 bases and J by 6 bases, 9 bases remained unmatched. Germline V gives CDR1 SGHRS, CDR2 YFSETQ. The CDR3 consists of 15 residues. The CDR3 reads CASSAGGTDHEKLFF. The CDR3 region has the DNA TGCGCCAGCAGCGCGGGCGGGACAGATCATGAAAAACTGTTTTTT.

This chain joins TRBV5-6 and TRBJ2-7, with 7 bases fitting TRBD2. V shed 5 bases and J 0 bases; nucleotides not matched to a gene: 5. Germline CDR1 reads SGHDT; CDR2 reads YYEEEE. The CDR3 loop spans 14 amino acids. DNA for the CDR3: TGTGCCAGCAGTACCCGGACTAGCTCCTACGAGCAGTACTTC. Its protein is CASSTRTSSYEQYF.

This clone was detected once. The chain couples TRBV28 to TRBJ2-1; 11 nucleotides line up with TRBD2. V was pared by 8 bases and J by 4 bases, with 7 bases of the junction left unmatched. This CDR3 comprises 15 residues. Per germline, CDR1 MDHEN and CDR2 SYDVKM. The CDR3 region is CASSSGTSGYNEQFF. CDR3 bases: TGTGCCAGCTCGTCCGGGACTAGCGGTTACAATGAGCAGTTCTTC. The variable domain in full, with the rest retrieved from reference TRBV28 and TRBJ2-1, is DVKVTQSSRYLVKRTGEKVFLECVQDMDHENMFWYRQDPGLGLRLIYFSYDVKMKEKGDIPEGYSVSREKKERFSLILESASTNQTSMYLCASSSGTSGYNEQFFGPGTRLTVL.

J is TRBJ1-1 and V is TRBV19, with D maybe TRBD1 (6 bases). From germline, CDR1 is LNHDA and CDR2 SQIVND (reference sequence). The CDR3 is made up of 17 amino acids. Deletions cut 9 bases from V and 1 base from J, with 24 bases between. In DNA, the CDR3 is TGTGCCAGCCTCCCTACGTGGGGGGGGACAAAGAACACTGAAGCTTTCTTT. Protein product: CASLPTWGGTKNTEAFF.

The chain couples TRBV10-2 to TRBJ2-7; 12 bases agree with TRBD2. CDR3 length equals 13 residues. Germline V lookup: CDR1 WSHSY, CDR2 SAAADI. Trimming cost V 7 bases and J 6 bases; bases outside gene matches: 4. As DNA, the CDR3 is TGCGCCAGCAAGCTAGCGGGAGGGCCCGAGCAGTACTTC. Amino acids: CASKLAGGPEQYF.

The sample holds a few counts of this clone. The chain links TRBV7-3 to TRBJ2-7, with D possibly matching TRBD2 (6 bases). V was cut by 4 bases and J by 5 bases, with 12 bases left in between. Germline V lookup: CDR1 SGHTA, CDR2 FQGTGA. The CDR3 runs 13 residues. The CDR3 coding sequence is TGTGCCAGCAGCTACAACTGGGGGGACGAGCAGTACTTC. Translating it yields CASSYNWGDEQYF.

There are a few counts of this clone. V usage is TRBV5-8 and J usage is TRBJ1-4; D uncertain. V was trimmed by 0 bases and J by 8 bases, leaving 8 bases between them. Germline CDR1 reads SGHTS; CDR2 reads YDEGEE. This CDR3 is built from 13 residues. CDR3 bases: TGTGCCAGCAGCTTGGCGTTGGGCGAAAAACTGTTTTTT. This translates into CASSLALGEKLFF.

The chain links TRBV5-8 to TRBJ2-7; unclear D gene. The length of the CDR3 is 15 residues. Germline V gives CDR1 SGHTS, CDR2 YDEGEE. Deletions cut 5 bases from V and 2 bases from J, with 17 bases between. In DNA, the CDR3 is TGTGCCAGCAGGGCCCCGGGTCTTTACACCTACGAGCAGTACTTC. It is translated as CASRAPGLYTYEQYF.

The chain uses TRBV12-1 and TRBJ2-7; the DNA was not compared with TRBD2, the D call given in the table. TRBV12-1 is a pseudogene. CDR3 length: 23 amino acids. CDR3 sequence: CASSFSYLKVWVLGPIPRYEQYF. Here the CDR3 DNA reads TGTGCCAGCAGCTTTTCTTATTTGAAGGTCTGGGTACTAGGTCCGATCCCTAGATACGAGCAGTACTTC.

For the CDR3, the DNA is TGTGCCAGCAGCTGGGCGGACAGGGCGAGTGAAAAACTGTTTTTT. Amino acid sequence: CASSWADRASEKLFF. The chain has TRBV5-6 and TRBJ1-4, with TRBD1 identical over 8 bases. The CDR3 extends over 15 amino acids. Germline CDR1 is SGHDT and CDR2 is YYEEEE. The V gene end was trimmed by 3 bases and the J gene end by 7 bases; junction bases not matched to a gene: 8. The full variable domain, completed using reference TRBV5-6 and TRBJ1-4, is DAGVTQSPTHLIKTRGQQVTLRCSPKSGHDTVSWYQQALGQGPQFIFQYYEEEERQRGNFPDRFSGHQFPNYSSELNVNALLLGDSALYLCASSWADRASEKLFFGSGTQLSVL.

The count of this clone is one. This chain joins TRBV5-3 and TRBJ2-2; 8 nucleotides line up with TRBD1. TRBV5-3 is placed among ORFs of uncertain function. The CDR3 is 17 amino acids. V lost 0 bases to trimming and J lost 5 bases; unmatched junction nucleotides: 9. In DNA form, the CDR3 reads TGTGCCAGAAGCTTGGCGAAGACAGGGGTTTTTACCGGGGAGCTGTTTTTT. Translation: CARSLAKTGVFTGELFF.

The V and J genes are TRBV6-6 and TRBJ2-7, with 10 bases fitting TRBD2. Germline V lookup: CDR1 MNHNY, CDR2 SVGAGI (reference sequence). The V and J ends lost 2 bases and 4 bases, in that order; junction bases with no gene match: 8. This CDR3 is built from 16 residues. CDR3 coding DNA: TGTGCCAGCAGTTACACTCCGCTAGCGGGAGTTTACGAGCAGTACTTC. This encodes CASSYTPLAGVYEQYF.

The gene calls are TRBV18 and TRBJ2-7; 7 nucleotides agree with TRBD2. With V trimmed by 4 bases and J by 3 bases, 9 bases remained unmatched. This CDR3 comprises 15 residues. Germline V gene sequence: CDR1 KGHSH, CDR2 LQKENI. The CDR3 loop reads CASSHRGRAGYEQYF. DNA of the CDR3: TGTGCCAGCTCACACCGAGGGAGGGCCGGCTACGAGCAGTACTTC.

This sequence joins TRBV28 and TRBJ2-5; the D gene is possibly TRBD2 (6 bases). Trimming removed 7 bases at V and 11 bases at J, with 38 bases between. The germline V gene encodes CDR1 MDHEN and CDR2 SYDVKM. The CDR3 covers 19 residues. DNA for the CDR3: TGTGCCAGCACCCGACACTCGACTGGCCCGGGAACTACTCGCGGGGCGCAGTACTTC. Amino acids: CASTRHSTGPGTTRGAQYF.

The rearrangement links TRBV6-6 to TRBJ1-1; 9 bases match TRBD1. This CDR3 spans 15 amino acids. Germline-derived CDR1 and CDR2 are MNHNY and SVGAGI (reference sequence). V dropped 5 bases and J dropped 0; count of bases not matched to a gene: 4. The CDR3 DNA reads TGTGCCAGCAGTGGGACAGGGACCATGAACACTGAAGCTTTCTTT. Its protein product is CASSGTGTMNTEAFF.

This clone occurred once. This sequence joins TRBV6-5 and TRBJ2-6, with D tentatively TRBD1 (6 bases). Trimming removed 7 bases from V and 1 base from J, with 11 bases in between. Germline CDR1 and CDR2: MNHEY and SVGAGI. CDR3 length: 15 amino acids. The CDR3 bases are TGTGCCAGCACCGCCCAGGGGTCTGGGGCCAACGTCCTGACTTTC. As protein: CASTAQGSGANVLTF.

The chain couples TRBV5-5 to TRBJ2-6; TRBD1 agrees at 9 bases. CDR1 and CDR2 (germline): SGHKS, YYEKEE (reference sequence). Losses at the gene ends were 4 bases for V and 0 bases for J; bases not matched to a gene: 5. CDR3 length equals 17 residues. The CDR3 here is CASSGDRDPSGANVLTF. The CDR3 bases are TGTGCCAGCAGCGGGGACAGGGATCCCTCTGGGGCCAACGTCCTGACTTTC.

The chain links TRBV27 to TRBJ1-4; TRBD1 agrees at 10 bases. The length of the CDR3 is 14 residues. Germline V CDR1 and CDR2: MNHEY, SMNVEV (reference sequence). The V gene end was trimmed by 6 bases and the J gene end by 10 bases; junction bases not matched to a gene: 8. The CDR3 sequence: CASRAGTGVGKLFF. Written as DNA, the CDR3 is TGTGCCAGCAGAGCCGGGACAGGGGTTGGAAAACTGTTTTTT.

The V gene is TRBV5-1, the J gene TRBJ1-2; 7 bases are shared with TRBD1. The CDR3 runs 16 residues. J gave up 4 bases and V 0 bases, and 9 bases lay outside the gene matches. Looked up from germline, CDR1 is SGHRS and CDR2 is YFSETQ. In DNA, the CDR3 is TGCGCCAGCAGCTTGGCGGGGACAGCAGCATTCTATGGCTACACCTTC. The encoded protein is CASSLAGTAAFYGYTF.

The chain carries TRBV6-5 and TRBJ2-1, with 7 bases lining up with TRBD2. In germline, CDR1 is MNHEY, CDR2 SVGAGI. V lost 8 bases to trimming and J lost 4 bases; unmatched junction nucleotides: 8. The CDR3 covers 14 residues. CDR3 amino acids: CASFPSGTYNEQFF. CDR3 bases: TGTGCCAGCTTTCCTAGCGGAACTTACAATGAGCAGTTCTTC.

The chain joins TRBV10-3 to TRBJ2-3, with D maybe TRBD2 (5 bases). The CDR3 extends over 15 amino acids. V shed 10 bases and J shed 7 bases, with 24 bases lying between them. Germline loops: CDR1 ENHRY, CDR2 SYGVKD. The CDR3 loop reads CATAPLETSGNTQYF. CDR3 in DNA: TGTGCCACCGCTCCATTGGAGACTTCGGGGAATACGCAGTATTTT.